The 5 T cell receptor beta chains below all came from one sample that was sequenced in a study of immune evolution from preneoplasia to lung adenocarcinoma. Sequencing used immunoSEQ multiplex PCR; TCRdb keeps in-frame clones, though not all of them. This sample carries about 4,900 clones, 78% of them seen once, and the ten largest clones take 8.6%. Sample: FFPE normal lung tissue adjacent to the tumor. Source of these receptors: a person between 50 and 69 years old with lung adenocarcinoma.

The V and J genes are TRBV29-1 and TRBJ2-1; 8 bases agree with TRBD2. The CDR3 covers 16 residues. V was pared by 4 bases and J by 4 bases, with 12 bases of the junction left unmatched. CDR1 and CDR2 from the germline V gene are SQVTM and ANQGSEA. This chain's CDR3 is CSVVGVEREIYNEQFF. CDR3 in DNA: TGCAGCGTTGTCGGGGTGGAGCGGGAGATATACAATGAGCAGTTCTTC.

The chain carries TRBV5-1 and TRBJ1-2; D is unresolved. Germline V gene data show CDR1 as SGHRS and CDR2 as YFSETQ. The CDR3 covers 14 residues. The V gene lost 0 bases and the J gene lost 3 bases, with 9 bases spanning the gap. The DNA of the CDR3 is TGCGCCAGCAGCTTGGCCCCGAATTACTATGGCTACACCTTC. As protein: CASSLAPNYYGYTF.

This chain uses TRBV6-5 with TRBJ2-1, with 7 positions matching TRBD2. CDR1 is MNHEY, CDR2 SVGAGI, per germline. The trim removed 2 bases at V and 8 bases at J, leaving 6 bases unmatched. The CDR3 has 14 residues. The CDR3 loop reads CASSYGRGVYEQFF. DNA of the CDR3: TGTGCCAGCAGTTACGGGAGGGGCGTCTATGAGCAGTTCTTC.

There are a few counts of this clone. This rearrangement joins TRBV7-8 to TRBJ1-4; tentatively, D is TRBD1 (6 bases). CDR3 length equals 15 residues. Trimming stripped 1 base from V and 8 bases from J, with 14 bases between. Germline loops: CDR1 SGHVS, CDR2 FQNEAQ. The CDR3 region is CASSLVLGAGEKLFF. The DNA for the CDR3 is TGTGCCAGCAGCTTAGTATTGGGGGCGGGAGAAAAACTGTTTTTT.

The rearrangement uses TRBV7-2 and TRBJ2-1; no reliable D call. The V gene lost 0 bases and the J gene lost 9 bases, with 6 bases spanning the gap. This CDR3 has 12 residues. Germline V CDR1 and CDR2: SGHTA, FQGNSA. Written as DNA, the CDR3 is TGTGCCAGCAGCTTAGCTAGACTTGAGCAGTTCTTC. Its protein product is CASSLARLEQFF.